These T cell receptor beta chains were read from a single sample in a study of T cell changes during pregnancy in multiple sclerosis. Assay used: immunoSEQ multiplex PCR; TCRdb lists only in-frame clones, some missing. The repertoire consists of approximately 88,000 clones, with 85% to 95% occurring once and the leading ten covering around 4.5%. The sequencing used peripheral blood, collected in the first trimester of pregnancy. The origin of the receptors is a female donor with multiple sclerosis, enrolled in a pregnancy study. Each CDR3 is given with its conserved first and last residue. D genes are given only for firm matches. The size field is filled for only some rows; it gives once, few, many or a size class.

TGTGCCAGCAGTGCTCCCCGGAATGAGCAGTTCTTC,CASSAPRNEQFF,TRBJ2-1,NA,NA,TRBV6-5
TGTGCCAGCAGTGAATCAGGGGAAGGCTCACCCCTCCACTTT,CASSESGEGSPLHF,TRBJ1-6,NA,NA,TRBV6-1
TGTGCCAGCATAGTTCGGGGAAACACCGGGGAGCTGTTTTTT,CASIVRGNTGELFF,TRBJ2-2,NA,few,TRBV6-4
TGTGCCAGCACTAGCAGCTCCTACAATGAGCAGTTCTTC,CASTSSSYNEQFF,TRBJ2-1,NA,NA,TRBV6-5
TGTGCCATCATGGACAGGGTGCGGGGCTACACCTTC,CAIMDRVRGYTF,TRBJ1-2,TRBD1,NA,TRBV10-3
TGTGCCAGCAGCTTGGGCGGGGGACCTAAAGAGACCCAGTACTTC,CASSLGGGPKETQYF,TRBJ2-5,TRBD2,NA,TRBV7-6
TGTGCCAGCAGCTTGGGGTCAACGGGAGACGAAGCTTTCTTT,CASSLGSTGDEAFF,TRBJ1-1,NA,NA,TRBV5-5
TGTGCCAGCACCACAGGGTCGGGGCAGCCCCAGCATTTT,CASTTGSGQPQHF,TRBJ1-5,NA,NA,TRBV28
TGTGCCAGCAGCTTGTCGCTGGGACAGGGTTACGAGCAGTACTTC,CASSLSLGQGYEQYF,TRBJ2-7,TRBD1,NA,TRBV7-2
TGTGCCAGCAGAGGACAGGGGAGAGCAGAAAAACTGTTTTTT,CASRGQGRAEKLFF,TRBJ1-4,TRBD1,NA,TRBV6-5
TGTGCCAGTATCAGCACGGGGGACCCCACCGGGGAGCTGTTTTTT,CASISTGDPTGELFF,TRBJ2-2,NA,NA,TRBV19
TGTGCCAGCAGTTTTGAGGGGGCGGCTGGAAACACCATATATTTT,CASSFEGAAGNTIYF,TRBJ1-3,TRBD1,NA,TRBV27
TGTGCCCGGACTGTGGGACACCAGAACACTGAAGCTTTCTTT,CARTVGHQNTEAFF,TRBJ1-1,NA,few,TRBV30
TGCAGCGTTGTGGGGACAGGGGGCTACGAGCAGTACTTC,CSVVGTGGYEQYF,TRBJ2-7,TRBD1,NA,TRBV29-1
TGTGCCAGCAGCCCAGCAGGGTTGGCGACTGAAGCTTTCTTT,CASSPAGLATEAFF,TRBJ1-1,NA,once,TRBV6-5
TGTGCCAGCAGCTCAGGGGATTCTGGAAACACCATATATTTT,CASSSGDSGNTIYF,TRBJ1-3,NA,NA,TRBV5-5
TGTGCCAGCAGCCGAGACAGGGTCTCTGGGGCCAACGTCCTGACTTTC,CASSRDRVSGANVLTF,TRBJ2-6,TRBD1,once,TRBV7-3
TGTGCCAGCAGCTTAGGGGCAGCGGGGGGAACCTACAATGAGCAGTTCTTC,CASSLGAAGGTYNEQFF,TRBJ2-1,TRBD2,once,TRBV7-6
TGTGCCAGCAGTTACTCGAGGGTCTACAATGAGCAGTTCTTC,CASSYSRVYNEQFF,TRBJ2-1,NA,NA,TRBV6-5
TGTGCCAGTAGTATCGGGTGGCGGGGGCGATCTATCACAGATACGCAGTATTTT,CASSIGWRGRSITDTQYF,TRBJ2-3,NA,NA,TRBV19
TGTGCCACCAAAAACAGGGGGCTGGCGAACACCGGGGAGCTGTTTTTT,CATKNRGLANTGELFF,TRBJ2-2,TRBD1,NA,TRBV18
TGTGCCAGCAGCCAGCTCCAGGGGACGAAGTACTTC,CASSQLQGTKYF,TRBJ2-7,NA,NA,TRBV7-8
TGTGCCAGCAATCTTGAGGAGGTTTTCACCGCAACTAATGAAAAACTGTTTTTT,CASNLEEVFTATNEKLFF,TRBJ1-4,NA,NA,TRBV2
TGTGCCAGCAGTGATAGACAGATCCATAATTCACCCCTCCACTTT,CASSDRQIHNSPLHF,TRBJ1-6,NA,NA,TRBV6-1
TGTGCCAGCAGCTTACCCTGGAGGGGCGCGAAAGAGACCCAGTACTTC,CASSLPWRGAKETQYF,TRBJ2-5,NA,NA,TRBV11-2
TGTGCCAGCAGTAGTGGCGGGGGGCCAAGCGAGCAGTACTTC,CASSSGGGPSEQYF,TRBJ2-7,TRBD2,medium-sized,TRBV27
TGTGCCAGCAGCGGAACTAGTGGCTGGCCTTACAATGAGCAGTTCTTC,CASSGTSGWPYNEQFF,TRBJ2-1,NA,NA,TRBV9
TGTGCCAGCAGCTTATCACATAGCAATCAGCCCCAGCATTTT,CASSLSHSNQPQHF,TRBJ1-5,NA,few,TRBV7-9
TGTGCTAGTGCCCTAGGGCCGGGATCACCCCTCCACTTT,CASALGPGSPLHF,TRBJ1-6,NA,NA,TRBV12-5
TGCGCCAGCAGCCCGGGAGCTAGCGGGGGGGCCCTTGAGCAGTTCTTC,CASSPGASGGALEQFF,TRBJ2-1,TRBD2,NA,TRBV5-1
TGTGCCTCCGGGACAGGGCTCCAAGAGACCCAGTACTTC,CASGTGLQETQYF,TRBJ2-5,TRBD1,NA,TRBV7-3
TGTGCCAGTAGTATGTTTCAGGCCGGGGAGCTGTTTTTT,CASSMFQAGELFF,TRBJ2-2,NA,few,TRBV19
TGTGCCAGCAGTGGGGGTTCGGGGGAGGTATTCAATGAGCAGTTCTTC,CASSGGSGEVFNEQFF,TRBJ2-1,NA,NA,TRBV2
TGTGCCACCAGCCCAACCCGGACAGAAAAAGAGACCCAGTACTTC,CATSPTRTEKETQYF,TRBJ2-5,NA,NA,TRBV15
TGTGCCAGTAGTCCCTCATTGCGCGGGGACACAGATACGCAGTATTTT,CASSPSLRGDTDTQYF,TRBJ2-3,NA,NA,TRBV19
TGTGCCAGCAGTTATTTTCTAGCGGGCACAGATACGCAGTATTTT,CASSYFLAGTDTQYF,TRBJ2-3,TRBD2,few,TRBV6-5
TGTGCCAGCAGCTCCAGGGCTTCACCCCTCCACTTT,CASSSRASPLHF,TRBJ1-6,NA,NA,TRBV6-5
TGCGCCAGCAGCTTGGTCTTGGCGGGGGGGCCGGGCGCGACCCAGTACTTC,CASSLVLAGGPGATQYF,TRBJ2-5,TRBD2,NA,TRBV5-1
TGTGCCAGCAGCTCGTGGGACAGGGGTGAAGCTTTCTTT,CASSSWDRGEAFF,TRBJ1-1,TRBD1,NA,TRBV7-9
TGTGCCAGTAGTTCAGGGCTCGGCTACACCTTC,CASSSGLGYTF,TRBJ1-2,NA,few,TRBV19
TGTGCCAGCAGCTCAGACTCCGGCCTTTTCACAGATACGCAGTATTTT,CASSSDSGLFTDTQYF,TRBJ2-3,NA,NA,TRBV7-8
TGTGCCAGCAGTTACCGACAGGGATCCTACAATGAGCAGTTCTTC,CASSYRQGSYNEQFF,TRBJ2-1,TRBD1,NA,TRBV2
TGTGCCAGCAGTTTGCCAGGACAAACCTATGGCTACACCTTC,CASSLPGQTYGYTF,TRBJ1-2,NA,NA,TRBV6-1
TGTGCCAGTAGTTGGACAGGGGGCACGGACGGGGCCAACGTCCTGACTTTC,CASSWTGGTDGANVLTF,TRBJ2-6,TRBD1,NA,TRBV19
TGCGCCAGCAGCTTGGTGGCTAGCGGGGAAGAGACCCAGTACTTC,CASSLVASGEETQYF,TRBJ2-5,TRBD2,NA,TRBV5-1
TGTGCCAGCAGCTCGCAAACTAGCGGGGGGGCAGATGAGCAGTTCTTC,CASSSQTSGGADEQFF,TRBJ2-1,TRBD2,NA,TRBV7-9
TGCGCCAGCAGCCCTCGGGGGGGGCCTAATGAAAAACTGTTTTTT,CASSPRGGPNEKLFF,TRBJ1-4,NA,NA,TRBV5-1
TGTGCCAGCTCGGAAGTACAGGGGTACACCGGGGAGCTGTTTTTT,CASSEVQGYTGELFF,TRBJ2-2,TRBD1,NA,TRBV18
TGTGCCAGCAGCTTCCGGGCCCAAACAGGGTCCGGGGCCAACGTCCTGACTTTC,CASSFRAQTGSGANVLTF,TRBJ2-6,NA,NA,TRBV9
TGTGCCAGCAGTGAATGGTTAGCAGGGAATCAGCCCCAGCATTTT,CASSEWLAGNQPQHF,TRBJ1-5,NA,NA,TRBV6-1
TGTGCCTGGAGTGTAATAGGTGGGGGCGCGGAGACCCAGTACTTC,CAWSVIGGGAETQYF,TRBJ2-5,NA,NA,TRBV30
TGTGCCAGCAGCGTAGAACCAACCCCTAGAAACACCATATATTTT,CASSVEPTPRNTIYF,TRBJ1-3,NA,NA,TRBV9
TGTGCCAGCAGCGCCCCGGAGGGGACAGCCTACGAGCAGTACTTC,CASSAPEGTAYEQYF,TRBJ2-7,NA,once,TRBV7-9
TGTGCCAGCAGCAAGACAGGGTTTGGCGAAAAACTGTTTTTT,CASSKTGFGEKLFF,TRBJ1-4,TRBD1,NA,TRBV7-9
TGTGCCAGCAGCCAGACAGTGAACACTGAAGCTTTCTTT,CASSQTVNTEAFF,TRBJ1-1,NA,NA,TRBV5-4
TGTGCCAGCAGCCGAGCTGCCACTAGCTACGAGCAGTACTTC,CASSRAATSYEQYF,TRBJ2-7,NA,NA,TRBV7-9
TGTGCCAGCAGCAAGCCCCTGGAGCAGGACTATTCACCCCTCCACTTT,CASSKPLEQDYSPLHF,TRBJ1-6,NA,NA,TRBV21-1
TGTGCCAGTAGTACAGGGACAGGGTCACCCCTCCACTTT,CASSTGTGSPLHF,TRBJ1-6,TRBD1,NA,TRBV19
TGTGCCAGCAGGGGGACTAGCGAGGCCAAAAACATTCAGTACTTC,CASRGTSEAKNIQYF,TRBJ2-4,TRBD2,NA,TRBV6-1